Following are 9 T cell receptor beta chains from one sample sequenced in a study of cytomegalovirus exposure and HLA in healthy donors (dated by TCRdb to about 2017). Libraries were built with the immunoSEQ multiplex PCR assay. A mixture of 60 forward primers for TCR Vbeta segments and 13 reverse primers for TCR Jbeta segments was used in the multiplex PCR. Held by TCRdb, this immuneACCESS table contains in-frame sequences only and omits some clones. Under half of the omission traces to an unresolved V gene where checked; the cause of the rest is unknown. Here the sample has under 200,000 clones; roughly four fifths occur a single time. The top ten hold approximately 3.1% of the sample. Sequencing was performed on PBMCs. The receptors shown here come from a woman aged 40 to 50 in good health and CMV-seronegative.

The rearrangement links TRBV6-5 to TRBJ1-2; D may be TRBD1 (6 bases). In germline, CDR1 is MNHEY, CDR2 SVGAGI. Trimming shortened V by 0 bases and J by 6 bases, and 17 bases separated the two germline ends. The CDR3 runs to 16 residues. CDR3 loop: CASSYSSQGNFHGYTF. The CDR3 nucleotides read TGTGCCAGCAGTTACTCGAGTCAGGGGAATTTCCATGGCTACACCTTC.

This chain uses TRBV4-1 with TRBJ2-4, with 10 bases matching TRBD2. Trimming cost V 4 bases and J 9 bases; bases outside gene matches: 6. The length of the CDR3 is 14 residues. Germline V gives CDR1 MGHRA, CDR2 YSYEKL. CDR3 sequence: CASSPTSGSIIQYF. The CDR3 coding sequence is TGCGCCAGCAGCCCGACTAGCGGGTCGATCATTCAGTACTTC.

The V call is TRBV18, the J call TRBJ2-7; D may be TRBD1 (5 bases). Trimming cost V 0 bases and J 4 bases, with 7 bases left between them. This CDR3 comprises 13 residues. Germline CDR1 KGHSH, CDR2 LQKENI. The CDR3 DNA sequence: TGTGCCAGCTCACCACCGCAGGGTTACGAGCAGTACTTC. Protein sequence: CASSPPQGYEQYF.

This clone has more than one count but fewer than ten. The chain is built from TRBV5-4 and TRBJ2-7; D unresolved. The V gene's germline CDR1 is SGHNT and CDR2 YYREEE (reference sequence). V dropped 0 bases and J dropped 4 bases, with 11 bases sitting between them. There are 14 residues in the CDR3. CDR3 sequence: CASSLDGQVYEQYF. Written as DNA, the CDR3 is TGTGCCAGCAGCTTGGATGGGCAGGTATACGAGCAGTACTTC.

In DNA, the CDR3 is TGTGCCAGCACCCGGACAGGGACAAACTACGAGCAGTACTTC. Translating it yields CASTRTGTNYEQYF. V usage is TRBV2 and J usage is TRBJ2-5; 8 nucleotides line up with TRBD1. Gene TRBJ2-7 matches the end of the DNA better, so the J call may be wrong. There are 14 residues in the CDR3. Germline CDR1 is SNHLY and CDR2 is FYNNEI.

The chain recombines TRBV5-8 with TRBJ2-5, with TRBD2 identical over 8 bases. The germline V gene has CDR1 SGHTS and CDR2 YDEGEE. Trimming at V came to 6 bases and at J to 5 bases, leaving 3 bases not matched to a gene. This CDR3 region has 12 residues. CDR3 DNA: TGTGCCAGCATCCGGGGGGGTGAGACCCAGTACTTC. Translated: CASIRGGETQYF.

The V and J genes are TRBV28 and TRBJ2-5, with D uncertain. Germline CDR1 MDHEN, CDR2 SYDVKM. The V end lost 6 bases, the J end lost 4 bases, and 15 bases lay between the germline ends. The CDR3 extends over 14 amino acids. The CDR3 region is CASSTAPGLETQYF. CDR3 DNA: TGTGCCAGCAGCACCGCCCCAGGATTAGAGACCCAGTACTTC.

The CDR3 DNA sequence: TGTGCCAGCAGCGTAGGTAGGTTCGTGGGGGGCACTGAAGCTTTCTTT. Protein: CASSVGRFVGGTEAFF. This chain connects TRBV9 to TRBJ1-1; the D gene is possibly TRBD1 (5 bases). CDR3 length: 16 amino acids. V was pared by 0 bases and J by 4 bases, with 16 bases between. The V gene's germline CDR1 is SGDLS and CDR2 YYNGEE.

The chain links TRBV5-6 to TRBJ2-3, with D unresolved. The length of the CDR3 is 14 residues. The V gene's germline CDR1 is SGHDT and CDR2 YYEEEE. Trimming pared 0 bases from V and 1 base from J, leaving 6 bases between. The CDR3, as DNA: TGTGCCAGCAGCTTGGTTCAGGGCACAGATACGCAGTATTTT. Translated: CASSLVQGTDTQYF. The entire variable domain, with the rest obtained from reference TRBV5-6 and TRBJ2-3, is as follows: DAGVTQSPTHLIKTRGQQVTLRCSPKSGHDTVSWYQQALGQGPQFIFQYYEEEERQRGNFPDRFSGHQFPNYSSELNVNALLLGDSALYLCASSLVQGTDTQYFGPGTRLTVL.